The 11 T cell receptor beta chains below all came from one sample that was sequenced in a study of CD8+ T cells in alopecia areata. cDNA reverse transcribed from extracted RNA served as the sequencing template. This table comes from immunoSEQ multiplex PCR, and its TCRdb copy is limited to in-frame clones, with some not included. The repertoire holds 140,000 to 150,000 clones, with approximately 56% as singletons. Sequencing was done on a sample of CD8+ T cells sorted from blood. The origin of the receptors is a human donor in good health.

A remark on this clone: The same CDR3 is also encoded by other DNA sequences in this sample. V gene TRBV29-1 combines with J gene TRBJ1-1; D uncertain. V lost 1 base, J lost 1 base, and 4 bases lay in between. The CDR3 has 12 amino acids. CDR1 and CDR2 (germline): SQVTM, ANQGSEA. This CDR3 is CSVEGRNTEAFF. DNA for the CDR3: TGCAGCGTTGAAGGGCGGAACACTGAAGCTTTCTTT.

This clone occurred a few times. The chain has TRBV9 and TRBJ2-1; 8 bases agree with TRBD2. Germline CDR1 is SGDLS and CDR2 is YYNGEE. Trimming took 0 bases from V and 0 from J; bases not matched to a gene: 2. There are 16 residues in the CDR3. The DNA of the CDR3 is TGTGCCAGCAGCGTAGGACTAGCGTTCTCCTACAATGAGCAGTTCTTC. Translating gives CASSVGLAFSYNEQFF.

The V and J genes are TRBV28 and TRBJ1-1; the D is unclear. The CDR3 has 16 residues. Deletions cut 6 bases from V and 0 bases from J, with 17 bases between. The germline V gene encodes CDR1 MDHEN and CDR2 SYDVKM. CDR3 in amino acids: CASRELGGGMNTEAFF. CDR3 bases: TGTGCCAGCAGGGAATTGGGCGGTGGGATGAACACTGAAGCTTTCTTT.

The gene calls are TRBV29-1 and TRBJ2-7; TRBD1 aligns across 9 bases. The junction had 3 bases not matched to a gene; V was cut back by 0 bases and J by 6 bases. The CDR3 is 13 residues long. CDR1 and CDR2 from the germline V gene are SQVTM and ANQGSEA. CDR3 nucleotide sequence: TGCAGCGTTGAAGATGGGACAGGGCCCGAGCAGTACTTC. It encodes CSVEDGTGPEQYF.

This chain links TRBV19 with TRBJ2-6, with a possible D match to TRBD1 (5 bases). The CDR3 extends over 17 amino acids. Trimming cost V 8 bases and J 0 bases, with 17 bases left between them. CDR1 and CDR2 from the germline V gene are LNHDA and SQIVND (reference sequence). The CDR3 spells CASAWAGPDSGANVLTF. The CDR3 DNA reads TGTGCCAGTGCCTGGGCAGGGCCAGACTCTGGGGCCAACGTCCTGACTTTC.

V and J are TRBV4-1 and TRBJ2-7; TRBD2 agrees at 12 bases. Trimming cost V 4 bases and J 6 bases; bases outside gene matches: 7. Germline assignment: CDR1 MGHRA and CDR2 YSYEKL. The CDR3 totals 15 residues. DNA for the CDR3: TGCGCCAGCAGCCCCAACGGACTAGCGGGATTCGAGCAGTACTTC. Its translation is CASSPNGLAGFEQYF.

This chain uses TRBV28 with TRBJ1-1; D ambiguous. CDR1 MDHEN and CDR2 SYDVKM come from the germline V gene. Between the trimmed V and J ends, which lost 1 base and 4 bases, there was a span of 10 bases. The CDR3 runs to 14 residues. The CDR3 spells CASSLSVGGTEAFF. CDR3 in DNA: TGTGCCAGCAGTTTATCGGTCGGTGGCACTGAAGCTTTCTTT.

The chain is built from TRBV29-1 and TRBJ2-7; D is uncertain. In germline, CDR1 is SQVTM, CDR2 ANQGSEA. The V gene lost 4 bases and the J gene lost 4 bases, with 11 bases spanning the gap. The CDR3 contains 12 residues. The CDR3 sequence: CSVVADEYEQYF. The DNA of the CDR3 is TGCAGCGTTGTGGCAGATGAATACGAGCAGTACTTC.

The rearrangement uses TRBV2 and TRBJ2-5; 10 positions agree with TRBD1. J was trimmed by 2 bases and V by 10 bases; bases with no gene match: 4. The germline V gene encodes CDR1 SNHLY and CDR2 FYNNEI. The CDR3 spans 13 residues. The CDR3 bases are TGTGCCACTCCGGGACAGGGGCAAGAGACCCAGTACTTC. Its protein product is CATPGQGQETQYF.

V gene TRBV9 combines with J gene TRBJ1-2, with D perhaps TRBD1 (5 bases). Germline-derived CDR1 and CDR2 are SGDLS and YYNGEE. V gave up 7 bases and J gave up 0 bases, with 10 bases separating them. The CDR3 length is 13 residues. CDR3 sequence: CASAGLANYGYTF. CDR3 DNA: TGTGCCAGCGCAGGGTTAGCTAACTATGGCTACACCTTC.

This clone appeared once. V usage is TRBV5-1 and J usage is TRBJ1-1, with D unclear. The germline V gene has CDR1 SGHRS and CDR2 YFSETQ. The CDR3 has 15 amino acids. V lost 0 bases, J lost 5 bases, and 14 bases lay in between. The CDR3 bases are TGCGCCAGCAGCTTGGGGAGACCGGGAGGAACTGAAGCTTTCTTT. Its translation is CASSLGRPGGTEAFF.